One sample yielded the 6 T cell receptor beta chains listed below, sequenced in a study of blood T cell repertoires in COVID-19 (TCRdb year 2020). Libraries came from the immunoSEQ multiplex PCR assay. The immuneACCESS repertoire file appears here via TCRdb, limited to in-frame rearrangements. These files lack a portion of the clones; in checked studies, under half of the deficit traces to unresolved V genes, and the cause of the others is not known. Across this sample there are about 140,000 clones, with about 90% seen only once. Approximately 11% of the sample is in the top ten clones. The sequenced sample was peripheral blood. These receptors came from a woman older than 75 with acute or convalescent COVID-19.

The V and J genes are TRBV7-2 and TRBJ1-2; TRBD1 agrees at 7 bases. In germline, CDR1 is SGHTA, CDR2 FQGNSA. The CDR3 runs to 13 residues. The V gene end was trimmed by 6 bases and the J gene end by 4 bases; junction bases not matched to a gene: 5. The CDR3 region has the DNA TGTGCCAGCAGGTCCGGGACAGTCTATGGCTACACCTTC. Its translation: CASRSGTVYGYTF.

V is TRBV18 and J is TRBJ1-4; 8 nucleotides align to TRBD1. This CDR3 comprises 17 residues. The V and J ends lost 2 bases and 0 bases, in that order; junction bases with no gene match: 5. Looked up from germline, CDR1 is KGHSH and CDR2 is LQKENI. The CDR3 loop reads CASSPTGTGATNEKLFF. The CDR3 coding sequence is TGTGCCAGCTCACCAACCGGGACAGGTGCAACTAATGAAAAACTGTTTTTT.

This clone was seen just once. The chain is built from TRBV30 and TRBJ1-3; possibly TRBD1 for D (5 bases). The CDR3 spans 11 residues. The ends were cut back, 5 bases at V and 8 bases at J, with 10 bases in the middle. Germline values: CDR1 GTSNPN, CDR2 SVGIG (reference sequence). For the CDR3, the DNA is TGTGCCTGGGGGACCCGGGACACCATATATTTT. Amino acids: CAWGTRDTIYF.

The chain is built from TRBV19 and TRBJ1-1, with 7 bases fitting TRBD1. Per germline, CDR1 LNHDA and CDR2 SQIVND (reference sequence). V trimming: 5 bases; J trimming: 0 bases; junction bases outside the gene matches: 3. The CDR3 length is 14 residues. CDR3 protein: CASSLQGMNTEAFF. The CDR3 bases are TGTGCCAGTAGTTTACAGGGGATGAACACTGAAGCTTTCTTT. Supplemented by reference TRBV19 and TRBJ1-1, the full variable domain reads DGGITQSPKYLFRKEGQNVTLSCEQNLNHDAMYWYRQDPGQGLRLIYYSQIVNDFQKGDIAEGYSVSREKKESFPLTVTSAQKNPTAFYLCASSLQGMNTEAFFGQGTRLTVV.

The rearrangement uses TRBV10-2 and TRBJ1-1; TRBD1 might be the D (6 bases). The CDR3 loop spans 12 amino acids. V lost 7 bases, J lost 4 bases, and 10 bases lay in between. Germline V gives CDR1 WSHSY, CDR2 SAAADI. CDR3 sequence: CASNAGATEAFF. CDR3 in DNA: TGCGCCAGCAACGCAGGGGCCACTGAAGCTTTCTTT.

V is TRBV27 and J is TRBJ1-5; D unresolved. Trimming left V 7 bases short and J 0 bases short, with 13 bases between. From germline, CDR1 is MNHEY and CDR2 SMNVEV (reference sequence). The CDR3 is made up of 15 amino acids. CDR3 residues: CASTQDGGSNQPQHF. DNA of the CDR3: TGTGCCAGCACTCAGGACGGAGGTAGCAATCAGCCCCAGCATTTT.